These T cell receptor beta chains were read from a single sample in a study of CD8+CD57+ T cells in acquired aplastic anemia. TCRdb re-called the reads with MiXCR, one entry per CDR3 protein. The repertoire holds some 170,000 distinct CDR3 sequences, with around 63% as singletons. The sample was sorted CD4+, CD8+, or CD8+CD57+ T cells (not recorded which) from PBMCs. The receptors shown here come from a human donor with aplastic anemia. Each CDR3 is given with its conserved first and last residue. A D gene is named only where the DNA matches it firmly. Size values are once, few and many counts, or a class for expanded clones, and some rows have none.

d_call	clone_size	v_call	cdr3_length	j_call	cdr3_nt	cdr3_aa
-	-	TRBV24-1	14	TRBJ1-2	TGTGCCACCAGTGACGGACAGACGTCCTATGGCTACACCTTC	CATSDGQTSYGYTF
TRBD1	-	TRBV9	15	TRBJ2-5	TGTGCCAGCAGCGCAACGGGACAGCCCCAAGAGACCCAGTACTTC	CASSATGQPQETQYF
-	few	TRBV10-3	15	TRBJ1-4	TGTGCCATCAGTGAGTCAGTAGGTCAGAATGAAAAACTGTTTTTT	CAISESVGQNEKLFF
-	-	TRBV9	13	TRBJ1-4	TGTGCCAGCAGCGAAGGGACGGTGGAAAAACTGTTTTTT	CASSEGTVEKLFF
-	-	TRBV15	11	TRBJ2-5	TGTGCCACCTCCGTGGCAGAGACCCAGTACTTC	CATSVAETQYF
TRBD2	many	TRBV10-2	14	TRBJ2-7	TGCGCCAGCAGTGATGGTGGGGGGGCCTACGAGCAGTACTTC	CASSDGGGAYEQYF
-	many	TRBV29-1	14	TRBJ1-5	TGCAGCGTTGGGGAGGGGTACAGCAATCAGCCCCAGCATTTT	CSVGEGYSNQPQHF
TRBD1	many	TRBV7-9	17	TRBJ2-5	TGTGCCAGCAGCTTAAAGCGGACAGGGGGCTACCAAGAGACCCAGTACTTC	CASSLKRTGGYQETQYF
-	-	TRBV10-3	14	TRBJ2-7	TGTGCCATCAGTGCTGCAGGGACCCCCTACGAGCAGTACTTC	CAISAAGTPYEQYF
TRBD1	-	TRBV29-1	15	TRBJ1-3	TGCAGCGTTGTTGGGACAGGGGGCCCTGGAAACACCATATATTTT	CSVVGTGGPGNTIYF
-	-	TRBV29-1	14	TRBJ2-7	TGCAGCGTAGGTGGGCGAGGGCCGACCTACGAGCAGTACTTC	CSVGGRGPTYEQYF
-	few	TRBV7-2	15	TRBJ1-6	TGTGCCAGCAGCTTAAAAGGCAGTAGGAATTCACCCCTCCACTTT	CASSLKGSRNSPLHF
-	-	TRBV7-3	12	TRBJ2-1	TGTGCCAGCAGCTTAAGGGACAATGAGCAGTTCTTC	CASSLRDNEQFF
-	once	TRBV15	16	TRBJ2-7	TGTGCCACCAGCCTCCGACCGCCTCGCTCCTTGGGCGAGCAGTACTTC	CATSLRPPRSLGEQYF
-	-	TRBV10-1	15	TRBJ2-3	TGCGCCAGCAGCCGGGCCGGCAGCAGCACAGATACGCAGTATTTT	CASSRAGSSTDTQYF
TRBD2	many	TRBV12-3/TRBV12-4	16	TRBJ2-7	TGTGCCAGCAGCCCATCCGGTAGCAGCGGGGCCTACGAGCAGTACTTC	CASSPSGSSGAYEQYF
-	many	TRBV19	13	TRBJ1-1	TGTGCCAGTAGTATCTGGGGGAACACTGAAGCTTTCTTT	CASSIWGNTEAFF
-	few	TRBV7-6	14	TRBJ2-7	TGTGCCAGCTCCCCTACCTCCACGGCCTACGAGCAGTACTTC	CASSPTSTAYEQYF
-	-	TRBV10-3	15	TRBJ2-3	TGTGCCATCAGTGATTGGGAGAAAGAGGCAGATACGCAGTATTTT	CAISDWEKEADTQYF
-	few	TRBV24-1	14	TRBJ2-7	TGTGCCACCAGTGATACAGGTCATACCTACGAGCAGTACTTC	CATSDTGHTYEQYF
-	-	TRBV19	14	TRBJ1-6	TGTGCCAGTAGTATGGGGACAAACAATTCACCCCTCCACTTT	CASSMGTNNSPLHF
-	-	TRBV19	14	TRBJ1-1	TGTGCCAGTAGTATAGGGGTTGTGAACACTGAAGCTTTCTTT	CASSIGVVNTEAFF
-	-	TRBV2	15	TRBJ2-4	TGTGCCAGCAGTCCCACGGTGGTAGTTTTGAACATTCAGTACTTC	CASSPTVVVLNIQYF
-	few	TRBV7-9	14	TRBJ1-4	TGTGCCAGCAGCTTAGTTGGGGGACTTGAAAAACTGTTTTTT	CASSLVGGLEKLFF
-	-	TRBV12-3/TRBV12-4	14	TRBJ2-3	TGTGCCACTAACCGGGGGCTCAGCACAGATACGCAGTATTTT	CATNRGLSTDTQYF
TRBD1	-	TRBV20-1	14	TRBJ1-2	TGCAGTGCTAGAGATACGACAGGGAGCTATGGCTACACCTTC	CSARDTTGSYGYTF
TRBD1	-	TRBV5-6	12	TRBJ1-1	TGTGCCAGCAGCTGGGCGGGACAGGGGGCTTTCTTT	CASSWAGQGAFF
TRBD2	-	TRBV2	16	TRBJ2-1	TGTGCCAGCAGCCTTAGCGGGGGGGGGACTTACAATGAGCAGTTCTTC	CASSLSGGGTYNEQFF
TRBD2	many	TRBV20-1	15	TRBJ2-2	TGCAGTGCTAGAGAACGGGGGGTTAACACCGGGGAGCTGTTTTTT	CSARERGVNTGELFF
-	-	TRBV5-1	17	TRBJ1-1	TGCGCCAGCAGCTTGGCCGAGGGGTACAGACGCCCCACTGAAGCTTTCTTT	CASSLAEGYRRPTEAFF
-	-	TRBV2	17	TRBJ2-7	TGTGTCAGCAGTTACTCAGGTGGGGAGCGGCTTTCCTACGAGCAGTACTTC	CVSSYSGGERLSYEQYF
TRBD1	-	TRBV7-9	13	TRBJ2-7	TGTGCCAGCAGCACCGGGACAGTCAACGAGCAGTACTTC	CASSTGTVNEQYF
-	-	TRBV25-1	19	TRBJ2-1	-	CASIYLCSGSGGTNNEQFF
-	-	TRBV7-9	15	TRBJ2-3	TGTGCCAGCAGCGAAACGGGACGCTCAACAGATACGCAGTATTTT	CASSETGRSTDTQYF
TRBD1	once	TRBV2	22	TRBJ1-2	TGTGCCAGCAGTGAATACCCAGGGAACACTGAAGCTTTCTCTGGACAGGGTCACGGCTACACCTTC	CASSEYPGNTEAFSGQGHGYTF
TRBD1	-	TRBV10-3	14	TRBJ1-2	TGTGCCATCAGTGAGGGGGACAGCTTCTATGGCTACACCTTC	CAISEGDSFYGYTF
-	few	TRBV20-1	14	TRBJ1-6	TGCAGTGCTAGTATGGGACACTCGAATTCACCCCTCCACTTT	CSASMGHSNSPLHF
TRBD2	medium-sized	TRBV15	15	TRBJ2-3	TGTGCCACCAGCAGAGAAGCGGGGGCGAAAGATACGCAGTATTTT	CATSREAGAKDTQYF
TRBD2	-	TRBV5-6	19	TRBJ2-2	TGTGCCAGCAGCTTGGCACTAGCGGGGGCCCTTTCGAACACCGGGGAGCTGTTTTTT	CASSLALAGALSNTGELFF
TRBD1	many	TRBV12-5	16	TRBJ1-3	TGTGCTAGTGGTTTGACGACAGGGGACTCTGGAAACACCATATATTTT	CASGLTTGDSGNTIYF
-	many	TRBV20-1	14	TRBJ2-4	TGCAGTGCTAGCGCAACTGGGGACCAAAACATTCAGTACTTC	CSASATGDQNIQYF
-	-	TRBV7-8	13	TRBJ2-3	TGTGCCAGCAGCTTTCGGGGACTTGATACGCAGTATTTT	CASSFRGLDTQYF